The 29 T cell receptor beta chains reported below all come from one sample, sequenced in a study of blood T cell repertoires in COVID-19. Measured with immunoSEQ multiplex PCR; TCRdb has only the in-frame clones, and not every one. The sample holds about 200,000 clones, 86% seen once. The sample was peripheral blood. Every receptor here comes from an older woman with acute or convalescent COVID-19.

The V gene is TRBV5-6, the J gene TRBJ1-4; D is uncertain. With 4 bases removed from V and 8 bases from J, the gap between germline ends came to 12 bases. CDR3 size: 13 residues. Germline V gene sequence: CDR1 SGHDT, CDR2 YYEEEE. CDR3 protein: CASSRSPLEKLFF. CDR3 nucleotide sequence: TGTGCCAGCAGCCGTTCCCCCTTGGAAAAACTGTTTTTT.

The rearrangement uses TRBV5-6 and TRBJ1-4; D remains ambiguous. Deletions cut 2 bases from V and 3 bases from J, with 14 bases between. Per germline, CDR1 SGHDT and CDR2 YYEEEE. The CDR3 spans 16 residues. The CDR3 DNA follows: TGTGCCAGCAGCTTACTTTCTCCGGTGGCTAATGAAAAACTGTTTTTT. Translating it yields CASSLLSPVANEKLFF.

The chain is built from TRBV19 and TRBJ1-1; the D is unclear. Germline V gene lookup returns CDR1 LNHDA and CDR2 SQIVND (reference sequence). Trimming left V 3 bases short and J 0 bases short, with 8 bases between. The CDR3 totals 14 residues. CDR3 region: CASSISVMNTEAFF. CDR3 in DNA: TGTGCCAGTAGTATTTCGGTTATGAACACTGAAGCTTTCTTT.

This clone was observed once. The chain recombines TRBV28 with TRBJ2-1; 12 bases map to TRBD1. V shed 4 bases, J shed 7 bases, and the junction held 5 bases outside the gene matches. CDR3 size: 15 residues. From germline, CDR1 is MDHEN and CDR2 SYDVKM. CDR3 sequence: CASSSGTGGLNEQFF. The CDR3 nucleotides read TGTGCCAGCAGTTCCGGGACAGGGGGCTTGAATGAGCAGTTCTTC.

The genes are TRBV5-8 and TRBJ1-6, with 8 bases lining up with TRBD1. CDR3 length: 15 residues. V trimming: 3 bases; J trimming: 10 bases; junction bases outside the gene matches: 9. CDR1 and CDR2 (germline): SGHTS, YDEGEE. The CDR3 DNA is TGTGCCAGCAGCTCCAACCGACAGGGGAGGTCACCCCTCCACTTT. Residues: CASSSNRQGRSPLHF.

The V gene is TRBV7-9, the J gene TRBJ1-1; 7 bases are shared with TRBD1. With 6 bases clipped from V and 8 bases from J, the junction kept 9 bases outside the gene matches. Germline CDR1 and CDR2: SEHNR and FQNEAQ (reference sequence). The CDR3 extends over 13 amino acids. CDR3 nucleotides: TGTGCCAGCAGATCCGACAGGGAAGAAGAAGCTTTCTTT. It encodes CASRSDREEEAFF. The full variable domain, completed using reference TRBV7-9 and TRBJ1-1, is DTGVSQNPRHKITKRGQNVTFRCDPISEHNRLYWYRQTLGQGPEFLTYFQNEAQLEKSRLLSDRFSAERPKGSFSTLEIQRTEQGDSAMYLCASRSDREEEAFFGQGTRLTVV.

The rearrangement uses TRBV5-4 and TRBJ1-2, with 12 bases fitting TRBD1. The ends lost 5 bases at V and 8 bases at J; junction bases unmatched: 4. Per germline, CDR1 SGHNT and CDR2 YYREEE (reference sequence). This CDR3 contains 13 residues. The CDR3 sequence is CASRGQGAGGYTF. In DNA form, the CDR3 reads TGTGCCAGCAGGGGACAGGGGGCTGGGGGCTACACCTTC.

The chain has TRBV6-1 and TRBJ2-1; D unclear. V lost 5 bases, J lost 11 bases, and 10 bases lay in between. The CDR3 is 11 residues long. The germline CDR1 and CDR2 sequences are MNHNS and SASEGT. Here the CDR3 reads CASSLSGKQFF. The DNA of the CDR3 is TGTGCCAGCAGTTTATCAGGAAAGCAGTTCTTC.

The CDR3 spells CASSPGTREKLFF. The CDR3 DNA reads as TGTGCCAGCTCACCGGGGACACGTGAAAAACTGTTTTTT. The V call is TRBV18, the J call TRBJ1-4, with a tentative D call TRBD1 (6 bases). This CDR3 comprises 13 residues. The germline V and J ends were trimmed by 3 bases and 7 bases, with 9 bases remaining between them. Germline V gives CDR1 KGHSH, CDR2 LQKENI.

The chain uses TRBV6-6 and TRBJ2-1; 9 bases map to TRBD1. Germline CDR1 reads MNHNY; CDR2 reads SVGAGI (reference sequence). Trimming removed 5 bases from V and 7 bases from J; junction bases left unmatched: 6. The CDR3 is 14 residues long. CDR3 nucleotides: TGTGCCAGCAGTCAACAGGGGGCAGGGAATGAGCAGTTCTTC. Its translation is CASSQQGAGNEQFF.

V and J are TRBV7-8 and TRBJ2-7, with D unresolved. Germline lookup yields CDR1 SGHVS and CDR2 FQNEAQ. This CDR3 has 15 amino acids. Trimming took 5 bases from V and 2 from J, leaving 16 bases between them. This CDR3 reads CASSPGILRPYEQYF. CDR3 in DNA: TGTGCCAGCAGCCCAGGCATACTTCGACCCTACGAGCAGTACTTC.

The chain employs TRBV5-1 and TRBJ2-7, with D possibly being TRBD1 (6 bases). CDR3 length: 12 amino acids. V shed 4 bases and J shed 7 bases, with 12 bases lying between them. Germline V gene data show CDR1 as SGHRS and CDR2 as YFSETQ. The CDR3 protein is CASSANREEQYF. The DNA of the CDR3 is TGCGCCAGCAGCGCAAACAGGGAAGAGCAGTACTTC.

The chain carries TRBV5-4 and TRBJ2-2, with 8 bases lining up with TRBD2. Germline CDR1 reads SGHNT; CDR2 reads YYREEE (reference sequence). Germline trimming cut 0 bases from V and 5 bases from J; bases unmatched to any gene: 6. The CDR3 consists of 16 residues. CDR3 sequence reads: CASSLEAGGGTGELFF. Written as DNA, the CDR3 is TGTGCCAGCAGCTTGGAGGCGGGAGGCGGGACCGGGGAGCTGTTTTTT.

This clone was seen only a few times. J is TRBJ1-2 and V is TRBV2; 8 positions agree with TRBD1. The germline CDR1 and CDR2 sequences are SNHLY and FYNNEI. The CDR3 loop spans 14 amino acids. V trimming: 6 bases; J trimming: 4 bases; junction bases outside the gene matches: 7. In DNA, the CDR3 is TGTGCCAGCAGCTCAGACAGGGGTGGCTATGGCTACACCTTC. It translates to CASSSDRGGYGYTF.

The chain employs TRBV5-1 and TRBJ2-5, with 13 bases aligning to TRBD2. With V trimmed by 2 bases and J by 5 bases, 9 bases remained unmatched. The CDR3 spans 17 residues. Per the germline V gene, CDR1 is SGHRS and CDR2 is YFSETQ. CDR3 DNA: TGCGCCAGCAGCTTAAGGACTAGCGGGAGCTTGCGGGAGACCCAGTACTTC. Translating gives CASSLRTSGSLRETQYF.

This rearrangement joins TRBV10-3 to TRBJ2-7, with TRBD2 matching over 10 bases. J gave up 2 bases and V 6 bases, and 10 bases lay outside the gene matches. The CDR3 consists of 16 residues. From germline, CDR1 is ENHRY and CDR2 SYGVKD. DNA of the CDR3: TGTGCCATCAGCGATGGTCTAAGCGGGAGGGCCTACGAGCAGTACTTC. It codes for CAISDGLSGRAYEQYF.

The gene calls are TRBV9 and TRBJ1-5; D uncertain. Germline assignment: CDR1 SGDLS and CDR2 YYNGEE. V was shortened by 0 bases and J by 6 bases, with 10 bases between the two germline ends. This CDR3 contains 14 residues. CDR3 loop: CASSVGPEGQPQHF. The CDR3 region has the DNA TGTGCCAGCAGCGTAGGCCCAGAGGGTCAGCCCCAGCATTTT.

The J gene is TRBJ1-4, the V gene TRBV7-2; D call uncertain. Trimming pared 5 bases from V and 7 bases from J, leaving 14 bases between. This CDR3 region has 14 residues. The V gene's germline CDR1 is SGHTA and CDR2 FQGNSA. Here the CDR3 reads CASSRVAGIEKLFF. The CDR3 DNA sequence: TGTGCCAGCAGCCGGGTGGCGGGTATTGAAAAACTGTTTTTT.

The rearrangement links TRBV5-1 to TRBJ2-1, with TRBD2 as a possible D gene (6 bases). This CDR3 has 15 amino acids. V was trimmed by 0 bases and J by 2 bases, leaving 9 bases between them. Germline loops: CDR1 SGHRS, CDR2 YFSETQ. CDR3 sequence: CASSLGSGAYNEQFF. In DNA form, the CDR3 reads TGCGCCAGCAGCTTGGGTAGCGGAGCCTACAATGAGCAGTTCTTC.

The CDR3 DNA is TGCGCCAGCAGCCCCGGACAGGGTAACACCGGGGAGCTGTTTTTT. This encodes CASSPGQGNTGELFF. The rearrangement uses TRBV5-1 and TRBJ2-2, with 8 bases fitting TRBD1. There are 15 residues in the CDR3. V lost 4 bases to trimming and J lost 2 bases; unmatched junction nucleotides: 4. Germline CDR1 SGHRS, CDR2 YFSETQ.

The chain couples TRBV2 to TRBJ2-3; no clear D. The germline V and J ends were trimmed by 4 bases and 2 bases, with 13 bases remaining between them. This CDR3 is 15 amino acids long. Germline assignment: CDR1 SNHLY and CDR2 FYNNEI. CDR3 amino acids: CASSADTRYTDTQYF. The CDR3 bases are TGTGCCAGCAGTGCTGACACACGCTACACAGATACGCAGTATTTT.

The chain carries TRBV12-3 or TRBV12-4 and TRBJ1-4; D gene ambiguous. V gave up 3 bases and J gave up 4 bases, with 6 bases separating them. The CDR3 extends over 13 amino acids. CDR3 amino acids: CASSFSFNEKLFF. The CDR3 coding sequence is TGTGCCAGCAGTTTCTCCTTTAATGAAAAACTGTTTTTT.

V gene TRBV24-1 combines with J gene TRBJ2-1, with 8 nucleotides matching TRBD2. This CDR3 comprises 16 residues. In germline, CDR1 is KGHDR, CDR2 SFDVKD. V shed 4 bases and J 2 bases; nucleotides not matched to a gene: 6. This chain's CDR3 is CATSDGGTRAYNEQFF. CDR3 nucleotides: TGTGCCACCAGTGACGGAGGGACTAGAGCCTACAATGAGCAGTTCTTC.

This clone has more than one count but fewer than ten. This chain connects TRBV6-5 to TRBJ1-6; 7 bases match TRBD1. V was clipped by 6 bases and J by 15 bases; unmatched bases: 14. Germline V gives CDR1 MNHEY, CDR2 SVGAGI. The CDR3 is 14 residues long. The CDR3 spells CASSPGQARNLLHF. CDR3 bases: TGTGCCAGCAGCCCCGGACAGGCCCGAAATCTCCTCCACTTT.

The chain recombines TRBV5-1 with TRBJ2-1, with TRBD1 as a possible D gene (5 bases). The CDR3 consists of 15 residues. Germline V gene data show CDR1 as SGHRS and CDR2 as YFSETQ. V lost 4 bases and J lost 10, with 21 bases in between. CDR3 in amino acids: CASSVRPNEDSEQFF. In DNA, the CDR3 is TGCGCCAGCAGCGTACGACCCAACGAAGACAGCGAGCAGTTCTTC.

The gene calls are TRBV19 and TRBJ2-3, with 9 bases fitting TRBD2. This CDR3 region has 16 residues. The V and J ends lost 6 bases and 0 bases, in that order; junction bases with no gene match: 7. Per germline, CDR1 LNHDA and CDR2 SQIVND (reference sequence). CDR3 protein: CASRRGAGGSTDTQYF. The DNA of the CDR3 is TGTGCCAGTAGACGAGGGGCGGGAGGGAGCACAGATACGCAGTATTTT.

CDR3 amino acids: CASSSFSGGASYNEQFF. The CDR3 nucleotides are TGTGCCAGCAGCAGTTTTAGCGGGGGGGCCTCCTACAATGAGCAGTTCTTC. V gene TRBV7-6 combines with J gene TRBJ2-1; 11 bases fit TRBD2. CDR3 length equals 17 residues. The germline CDR1 and CDR2 sequences are SGHVS and FNYEAQ. Trimming removed 5 bases from V and 0 bases from J; junction bases left unmatched: 6.

V is TRBV5-1 and J is TRBJ2-7; D not resolved. This CDR3 spans 13 amino acids. The germline gives CDR1 SGHRS, CDR2 YFSETQ. V lost 0 bases and J lost 6, with 10 bases in between. The CDR3 bases are TGCGCCAGCAGCTTGGGGCTAGAGAGCGAGCAGTACTTC. It translates to CASSLGLESEQYF.

The rearrangement uses TRBV5-8 and TRBJ2-4; a weak D match, TRBD1 (6 bases). Germline CDR1 and CDR2: SGHTS and YDEGEE. The CDR3 totals 13 residues. With 2 bases removed from V and 7 bases from J, the gap between germline ends came to 10 bases. CDR3 nucleotide sequence: TGTGCCAGCAGCTTCGCAGGGGCTAACATTCAGTACTTC. Protein sequence: CASSFAGANIQYF. Based on the CDR3 plus reference TRBV5-8 and TRBJ2-4, the full variable domain is EAGVTQSPTHLIKTRGQQATLRCSPISGHTSVYWYQQALGLGLQFLLWYDEGEERNRGNFPPRFSGRQFPNYSSELNVNALELEDSALYLCASSFAGANIQYFGAGTRLSVL.